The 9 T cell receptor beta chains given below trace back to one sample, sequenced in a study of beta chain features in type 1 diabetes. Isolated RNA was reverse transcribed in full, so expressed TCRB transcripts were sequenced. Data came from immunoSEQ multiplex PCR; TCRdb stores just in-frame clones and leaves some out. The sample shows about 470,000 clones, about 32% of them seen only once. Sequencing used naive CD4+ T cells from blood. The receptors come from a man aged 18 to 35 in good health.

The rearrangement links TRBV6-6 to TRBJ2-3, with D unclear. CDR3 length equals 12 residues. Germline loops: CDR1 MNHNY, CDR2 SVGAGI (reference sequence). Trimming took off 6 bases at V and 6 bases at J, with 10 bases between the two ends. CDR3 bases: TGTGCCAGCAGCCAAACACAGGATACGCAGTATTTT. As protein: CASSQTQDTQYF.

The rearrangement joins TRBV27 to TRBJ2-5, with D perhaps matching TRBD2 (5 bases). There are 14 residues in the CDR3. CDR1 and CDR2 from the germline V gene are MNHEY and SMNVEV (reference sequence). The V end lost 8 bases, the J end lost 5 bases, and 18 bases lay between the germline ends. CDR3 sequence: CASSLSGSKETQYF. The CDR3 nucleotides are TGTGCCAGCTCCCTTTCGGGATCAAAGGAGACCCAGTACTTC.

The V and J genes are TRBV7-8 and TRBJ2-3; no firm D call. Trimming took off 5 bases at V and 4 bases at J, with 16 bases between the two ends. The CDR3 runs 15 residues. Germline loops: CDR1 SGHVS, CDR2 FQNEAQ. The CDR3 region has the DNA TGTGCCAGCAGCCTAGGCGGCAGCCGCGCAGATACGCAGTATTTT. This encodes CASSLGGSRADTQYF. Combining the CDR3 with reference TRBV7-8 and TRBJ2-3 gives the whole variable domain GAGVSQSPRYKVAKRGQDVALRCDPISGHVSLFWYQQALGQGPEFLTYFQNEAQLDKSGLPSDRFFAERPEGSVSTLKIQRTQQEDSAVYLCASSLGGSRADTQYFGPGTRLTVL.

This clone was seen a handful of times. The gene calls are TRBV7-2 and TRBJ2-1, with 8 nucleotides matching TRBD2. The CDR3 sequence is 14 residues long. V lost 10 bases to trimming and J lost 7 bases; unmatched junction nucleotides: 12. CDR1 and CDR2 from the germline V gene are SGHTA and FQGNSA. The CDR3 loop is CATAYFGRGNEQFF. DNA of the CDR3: TGTGCCACCGCCTATTTCGGGAGGGGGAATGAGCAGTTCTTC.

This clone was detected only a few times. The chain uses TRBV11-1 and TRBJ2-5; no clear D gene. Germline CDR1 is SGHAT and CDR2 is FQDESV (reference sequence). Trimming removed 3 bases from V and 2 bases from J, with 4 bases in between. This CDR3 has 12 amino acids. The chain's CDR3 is CASSFSQETQYF. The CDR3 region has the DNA TGTGCCAGCAGCTTTAGTCAAGAGACCCAGTACTTC.

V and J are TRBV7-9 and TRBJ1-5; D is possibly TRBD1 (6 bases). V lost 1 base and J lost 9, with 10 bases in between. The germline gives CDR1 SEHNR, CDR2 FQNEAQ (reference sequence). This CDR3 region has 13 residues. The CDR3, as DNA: TGTGCCAGCAGCTTAGACGGGGGGCCGCCCCAGCATTTT. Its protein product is CASSLDGGPPQHF.

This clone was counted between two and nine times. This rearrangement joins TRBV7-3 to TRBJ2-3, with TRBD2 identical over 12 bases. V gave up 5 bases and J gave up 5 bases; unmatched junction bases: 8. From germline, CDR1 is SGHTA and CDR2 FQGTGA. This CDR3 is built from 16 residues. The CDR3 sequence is CASSLQLAGGIDTQYF. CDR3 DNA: TGTGCCAGCAGCCTCCAACTAGCGGGAGGCATAGATACGCAGTATTTT.

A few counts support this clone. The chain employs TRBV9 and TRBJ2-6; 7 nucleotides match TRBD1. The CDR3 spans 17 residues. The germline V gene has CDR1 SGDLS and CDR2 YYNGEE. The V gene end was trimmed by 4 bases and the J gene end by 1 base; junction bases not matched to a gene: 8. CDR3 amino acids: CASSQGQPGSGANVLTF. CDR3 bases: TGTGCCAGCAGCCAGGGACAGCCCGGTTCTGGGGCCAACGTCCTGACTTTC.

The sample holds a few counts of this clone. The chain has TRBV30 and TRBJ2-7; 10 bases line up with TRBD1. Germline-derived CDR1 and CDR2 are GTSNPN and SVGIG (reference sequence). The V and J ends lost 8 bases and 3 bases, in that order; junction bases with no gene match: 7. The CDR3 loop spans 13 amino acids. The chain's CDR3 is CAHRDRGFYEQYF. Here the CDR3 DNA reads TGTGCCCACCGGGACAGGGGTTTCTACGAGCAGTACTTC.